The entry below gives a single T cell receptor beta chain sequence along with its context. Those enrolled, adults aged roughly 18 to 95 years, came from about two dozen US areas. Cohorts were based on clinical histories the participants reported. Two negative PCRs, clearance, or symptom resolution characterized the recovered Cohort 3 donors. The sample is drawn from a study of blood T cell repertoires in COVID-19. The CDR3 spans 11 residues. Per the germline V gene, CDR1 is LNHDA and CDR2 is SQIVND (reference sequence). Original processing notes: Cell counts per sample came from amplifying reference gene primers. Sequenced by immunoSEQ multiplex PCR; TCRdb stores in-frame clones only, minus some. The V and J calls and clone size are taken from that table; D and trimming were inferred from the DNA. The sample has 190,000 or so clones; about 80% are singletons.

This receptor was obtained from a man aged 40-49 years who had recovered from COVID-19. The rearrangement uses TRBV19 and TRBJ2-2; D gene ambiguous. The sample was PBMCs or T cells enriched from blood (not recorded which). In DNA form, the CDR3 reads TGTGGATCAGCGAACACCGGGGAGCTGTTTTTT. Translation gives CGSANTGELFF. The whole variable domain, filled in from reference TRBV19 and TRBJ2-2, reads DGGITQSPKYLFRKEGQNVTLSCEQNLNHDAMYWYRQDPGQGLRLIYYSQIVNDFQKGDIAEGYSVSREKKESFPLTVTSAQKNPTAFYLCGSANTGELFFGEGSRLTVL.